A single sample gave rise to the 5 T cell receptor beta chains below, sequenced in a study of human T cells and chemical hapten exposure. The time point denotes: patch test 1, 2 weeks after DPC sensitization. Treatment meaning: therapeutic diphenylcyclopropenone sensitization with weekly scalp DPC. TCRdb ran MiXCR on the RACE reads and lists one entry per CDR3 protein. The sample lists 75,000 to 90,000 distinct CDR3 sequences; approximately 8% were seen once. The sample was whole blood, taken in connection with sensitization to the hapten diphenylcyclopropenone (DPC). These receptors all stem from a woman aged 25 to 39 with alopecia areata. Some clones in this sample may be carry-over from other donors' samples.

This clonotype has a count of ten or more. This sequence joins TRBV19 and TRBJ2-2; D unresolved. The germline V gene has CDR1 LNHDA and CDR2 SQIVND (reference sequence). Trimming pared 3 bases from V and 0 bases from J, leaving 5 bases between. The CDR3 has 14 residues. The CDR3 DNA is TGTGCCAGTAGTATTCCGGCGAACACCGGGGAGCTGTTTTTT. Protein: CASSIPANTGELFF.

The chain carries TRBV29-1 and TRBJ1-5; no definite D call. V was shortened by 6 bases and J by 0 bases, with 9 bases between the two germline ends. This CDR3 comprises 13 residues. The germline gives CDR1 SQVTM, CDR2 ANQGSEA. The CDR3 loop is CSVRVDSNQPQHF. As DNA, the CDR3 is TGCAGCGTAAGGGTAGATAGCAATCAGCCCCAGCATTTT.

Comments on this clonotype: Since a much larger clone is just one base distant, this may be a read error. J is TRBJ1-1 and V is TRBV20-1; 8 bases match TRBD1. V trimming: 5 bases; J trimming: 9 bases; junction bases outside the gene matches: 2. The CDR3 is 10 residues long. Germline V CDR1 and CDR2: DFQATT, SNEGSKA (reference sequence). CDR3 loop: CSAYRGKAFF. DNA for the CDR3: TGCAGTGCTTACAGGGGGAAAGCTTTCTTT.

This clonotype was observed a few times. CDR3 residues: CASTPFNGWAFF. The DNA of the CDR3 is TGCGCCAGCACCCCGTTTAACGGATGGGCTTTCTTT. The genes are TRBV5-1 and TRBJ1-1; no clear D gene. Trimming left V 6 bases short and J 11 bases short, with 17 bases between. The CDR3 is 12 amino acids. Germline loops: CDR1 SGHRS, CDR2 YFSETQ.

In its sample, this clonotype was seen many times. The CDR3 reads CAISDSIAGSSYNEQFF. The CDR3 nucleotides read TGTGCCATCAGTGACAGTATAGCAGGAAGCTCCTACAATGAGCAGTTCTTC. This chain joins TRBV10-3 and TRBJ2-1; D is unclear. Trimming cost V 3 bases and J 0 bases, with 15 bases left between them. The CDR3 is 17 amino acids. Germline lookup yields CDR1 ENHRY and CDR2 SYGVKD.